This T cell receptor beta chain stems from a study of cytomegalovirus exposure and HLA in healthy donors. Study-wide results and caveats: High sensitivity and specificity were reportedly achieved when the classifier diagnosed cytomegalovirus status.

This CDR3 spans 15 amino acids. The V gene's germline CDR1 is MGHRA and CDR2 YSYEKL. The J segment lost 3 bases and the V segment lost 4 bases, leaving 9 bases of the junction unmatched. Measured with immunoSEQ multiplex PCR; TCRdb has only the in-frame clones, and not every one. This repertoire shows approximately 76,000 clones, 85% to 95% found once; its top ten account for approximately 2%. Of note for this clone: What it recognizes is unknown.

The sample comprised PBMCs. The rearrangement links TRBV4-1 to TRBJ2-7; TRBD1 aligns across 7 bases. The TCR was taken from a woman aged 18-29 years in good health and CMV-seronegative. The CDR3 DNA reads TGCGCCAGCAGCCCCCACAGGGGAACCTTCTACGAGCAGTACTTC. It specifies CASSPHRGTFYEQYF.